Below, 9 T cell receptor beta chains from the same sample are listed, as sequenced in a study of T cells in women clearing cervical HPV infection. The data were produced by immunoSEQ multiplex PCR, yet TCRdb's version contains in-frame clones alone and is incomplete. In all, the sample yields around 48,000 clones. Sequencing was carried out using blood buffy coat. The source of these receptors is a woman aged 18 to 69 with a cervical HPV16 infection that either progressed to CIN3+ or cleared (not recorded which).

Note on this clone: Coverage ceases 3 residues before the CDR3 finishes, and the germline J gene fills in the end. The chain employs TRBV20-1 and TRBJ2-7; 13 nucleotides match TRBD2. CDR3 length: 14 amino acids. CDR1 DFQATT and CDR2 SNEGSKA come from the germline V gene (reference sequence). Trimming cost V 5 bases and J 3 bases; bases outside gene matches: 4. This CDR3 reads CSAARTSGSYEQYF. CDR3 DNA, as far as it was read: TGCAGTGCTGCTCGGACTAGCGGGAGCTACGAG.

A note on this clone: The DNA ends 3 residues before the CDR3 does, and the rest of the CDR3 is filled in from the germline J gene. The chain carries TRBV5-1 and TRBJ2-1, with a possible D match to TRBD1 (5 bases). Germline-derived CDR1 and CDR2 are SGHRS and YFSETQ. The ends were cut back, 2 bases at V and 5 bases at J, with 11 bases in the middle. This CDR3 region has 14 residues. The covered CDR3 bases are TGCGCCAGCAGCTTATCCCAGGGCCACAATGAG. As protein: CASSLSQGHNE. In full, the CDR3 reads CASSLSQGHNEQFF.

As to this clone: The read is 3 residues too short to cover the CDR3 end, so that end is filled in from the germline J gene. The rearrangement links TRBV7-9 to TRBJ2-3; D possibly corresponds to TRBD2 (5 bases). With 3 bases removed from V and 0 bases from J, the gap between germline ends came to 10 bases. CDR3 size: 15 residues. Germline-derived CDR1 and CDR2 are SEHNR and FQNEAQ (reference sequence). Incomplete CDR3 DNA: TGTGCCAGCAGCTTCACAAGCGGCAGCACAGATACG. Translation gives CASSFTSGSTDT. The whole CDR3 sequence reads CASSFTSGSTDTQYF. Variable domain in full (rest from reference TRBV7-9 and TRBJ2-3): DTGVSQNPRHKITKRGQNVTFRCDPISEHNRLYWYRQTLGQGPEFLTYFQNEAQLEKSRLLSDRFSAERPKGSFSTLEIQRTEQGDSAMYLCASSFTSGSTDTQYFGPGTRLTVL.

This CDR3 reads CASSFHREGNEQFF. The DNA read from the CDR3 is TGTGCCAGCAGCTTTCACCGGGAGGGGAATGAG. The chain links TRBV5-6 to TRBJ2-1, with 8 bases identical to TRBD2. The read terminates 3 residues ahead of where the CDR3 ends, so the germline J gene completes it. CDR3 length equals 14 residues. V dropped 2 bases and J dropped 7; count of bases not matched to a gene: 5. CDR1 is SGHDT and CDR2 is YYEEEE in the germline V gene. Combining the CDR3 with reference TRBV5-6 and TRBJ2-1 gives the whole variable domain DAGVTQSPTHLIKTRGQQVTLRCSPKSGHDTVSWYQQALGQGPQFIFQYYEEEERQRGNFPDRFSGHQFPNYSSELNVNALLLGDSALYLCASSFHREGNEQFFGPGTRLTVL.

As concerns this clone: The read ends 3 residues early relative to the CDR3; the germline J gene fills the gap. The chain couples TRBV6-1 to TRBJ1-5; 8 bases map to TRBD1. The germline V gene has CDR1 MNHNS and CDR2 SASEGT. V lost 4 bases to trimming and J lost 6 bases; unmatched junction nucleotides: 8. The CDR3 length is 15 residues. CDR3 region: CASSVGQARGQPQHF. The part of the CDR3 DNA that was read is TGTGCCAGCAGTGTGGGACAGGCGCGCGGTCAGCCC.

Notes on this clone: The CDR3 goes on 3 residues after the read ends, and that part is filled in from the germline J gene. V is TRBV5-4 and J is TRBJ2-5, with no clear D. V lost 2 bases, J lost 5 bases, and 10 bases lay in between. CDR1 and CDR2 from the germline V gene are SGHNT and YYREEE (reference sequence). There are 13 residues in the CDR3. CDR3 DNA, as far as it was read: TGTGCCAGCAGCTTTGTTCCCTCGGAGACC. It specifies CASSFVPSET. The full CDR3 reads CASSFVPSETQYF.

Of note for this clone: The read terminates 3 residues before the CDR3 end, so the remaining end is supplied by the germline J gene. This chain joins TRBV12-5 and TRBJ2-7, with 9 bases matching TRBD2. This CDR3 has 17 residues. Trimming at V came to 2 bases and at J to 3 bases, leaving 11 bases not matched to a gene. CDR1 and CDR2 (germline): LGHNT, FRNRAP. The CDR3 sequence: CASGLSPGGGGHYEQYF. The CDR3 DNA, read in part, is TGTGCTAGTGGTTTGTCCCCGGGCGGGGGGGGACACTACGAG.

For this clone: The read gets to within 3 residues of the CDR3 end, and the germline J gene fills in the rest. This sequence joins TRBV20-1 and TRBJ2-7, with D possibly TRBD2 on 6 matching bases. The V end was cut by 5 bases, the J end by 6 bases, with 17 bases between. CDR3 size: 13 residues. Germline CDR1 is DFQATT and CDR2 is SNEGSKA (reference sequence). CDR3 DNA, as far as it was read: TGCAGTGCTCCCCGGGGGTCGTCGAGCGAG. It translates to CSAPRGSSSE. The whole CDR3 sequence is CSAPRGSSSEQYF.

For this clone: The read ends 3 residues before the CDR3 terminus; that terminus is restored from the germline J gene. This rearrangement joins TRBV12-5 to TRBJ1-5, with 7 bases lining up with TRBD1. V lost 5 bases and J lost 6; bases outside the gene matches: 10. The germline V gene has CDR1 LGHNT and CDR2 FRNRAP. The CDR3 is 15 amino acids. Incomplete CDR3 DNA: TGTGCTAGTGGTCCCCCAACAGGGGTAGGTCAGCCC. Translated, it gives CASGPPTGVGQP. The CDR3 in full is CASGPPTGVGQPQHF.